Presented here are 4 T cell receptor beta chains from one specimen sequenced in a study of tumor-infiltrating lymphocytes in localized non-small cell lung cancer. Only in-frame clones appear in the TCRdb table, and some are missing; sequencing was by immunoSEQ multiplex PCR. The sample records about 10,000 clones, 80% to 90% being singletons. The sample was uninvolved lung tissue not adjacent to the tumor. Source of these receptors: a human donor with non-small cell lung cancer.

The CDR3 DNA is TGTGCCAGCTCACCCGGGCGCTCCTACGAGCAGTACTTC. It yields the protein CASSPGRSYEQYF. The chain recombines TRBV18 with TRBJ2-7, with D unresolved. Trimming stripped 3 bases from V and 0 bases from J, with 6 bases between. This CDR3 is 13 amino acids long. In germline, CDR1 is KGHSH, CDR2 LQKENI.

This chain links TRBV11-3 with TRBJ1-3; D not certain. The germline V gene has CDR1 SGHNT and CDR2 YENEEA. CDR3 length: 13 residues. V was pared by 2 bases and J by 2 bases, with 4 bases between. CDR3 nucleotides: TGTGCCAGCAGCTTACGAACTGGAAACACCATATATTTT. It is translated as CASSLRTGNTIYF.

This clone was seen just once. V gene TRBV7-2 combines with J gene TRBJ1-4; D remains ambiguous. This CDR3 region has 17 residues. Germline V gene data show CDR1 as SGHTA and CDR2 as FQGNSA. V was pared by 1 base and J by 3 bases, with 15 bases between. The CDR3 region has the DNA TGTGCCAGCAGCTTAGGGTCGTGGGTGACGGCTAATGAAAAACTGTTTTTT. Translated: CASSLGSWVTANEKLFF.

The chain couples TRBV7-9 to TRBJ2-3, with TRBD2 identical over 7 bases. J gave up 1 base and V 1 base, and 11 bases lay outside the gene matches. Germline assignment: CDR1 SEHNR and CDR2 FQNEAQ (reference sequence). This CDR3 has 18 amino acids. CDR3 nucleotides: TGTGCCAGCAGCTTAGAATCGGGGGGATTTCTACGCACAGATACGCAGTATTTT. Translated: CASSLESGGFLRTDTQYF.